What follows are 9 T cell receptor beta chains derived from one specimen sequenced in a study of response to subunit inactivated influenza vaccine. TCRdb recomputed calls from the RT-PCR reads with MiXCR, one row per CDR3 protein. Here the sample spans 750,000 to 850,000 distinct CDR3 sequences, less than 20% being singletons. Material: PBMCs from blood, obtained 5 days after vaccination. These receptor sequences come from a man aged 50 to 60 who received an inactivated influenza vaccine.

CDR3 sequence: CAWTPRGKGSNQPQHF. The CDR3 DNA is TGTGCCTGGACCCCGAGGGGGAAGGGGAGCAATCAGCCCCAGCATTTT. This chain uses TRBV30 with TRBJ1-5, with TRBD1 as a possible D gene (6 bases). There are 16 residues in the CDR3. V was clipped by 4 bases and J by 1 base, with 17 bases between them. The germline CDR1 and CDR2 sequences are GTSNPN and SVGIG (reference sequence).

This chain uses TRBV20-1 with TRBJ1-2, with D possibly TRBD1 on 6 matching bases. Germline CDR1 is DFQATT and CDR2 is SNEGSKA (reference sequence). This CDR3 is built from 13 residues. Trimming took off 1 base at V and 3 bases at J, with 9 bases between the two ends. CDR3 residues: CSARVAGDYGYTF. CDR3 sequence (DNA): TGCAGTGCTAGAGTAGCAGGGGACTATGGCTACACCTTC.

This clonotype was recorded a few times. The chain couples TRBV15 to TRBJ2-1; 10 bases agree with TRBD2. The CDR3 extends over 16 amino acids. From germline, CDR1 is LNHNV and CDR2 YYDKDF (reference sequence). After removal of 5 bases from V and 7 bases from J, the junction contained 11 bases not matched to a gene. The CDR3 is CATSQGGGLATNEQFF. The CDR3 DNA follows: TGTGCCACCAGCCAAGGGGGGGGACTAGCGACAAATGAGCAGTTCTTC.

The chain combines TRBV4-3 with TRBJ2-1; weak D call: TRBD2 (8 bases). This CDR3 region has 17 residues. Trimming removed 0 bases at V and 8 bases at J, with 20 bases between. Germline V gene lookup returns CDR1 LGHNA and CDR2 YSLEER. The CDR3, as DNA: TGCGCCAGCAGCCAAGATTCAGGGGGACTAGAGGGGCATGAGCAGTTCTTC. Translated, it gives CASSQDSGGLEGHEQFF.

Many counts were recorded for this clonotype. The chain combines TRBV29-1 with TRBJ2-7; D is uncertain. Per germline, CDR1 SQVTM and CDR2 ANQGSEA. CDR3 size: 11 residues. The V end lost 6 bases, the J end lost 4 bases, and 10 bases lay between the germline ends. In DNA form, the CDR3 reads TGCAGCGTCGGAGACGGATACGAGCAGTACTTC. The encoded protein is CSVGDGYEQYF.

The rearrangement uses TRBV7-8 and TRBJ2-5; no firm D call. The CDR3 spans 13 residues. Trimming took 3 bases from V and 2 from J, leaving 7 bases between them. Germline V gene lookup returns CDR1 SGHVS and CDR2 FQNEAQ. The CDR3, as DNA: TGTGCCAGCAGCTTGACGAAACAAGAGACCCAGTACTTC. It yields the protein CASSLTKQETQYF.

This clonotype was picked up a small number of times. The chain couples TRBV5-1 to TRBJ2-5, with 12 bases matching TRBD2. Looked up from germline, CDR1 is SGHRS and CDR2 is YFSETQ. The CDR3 loop spans 17 amino acids. V trimming: 1 base; J trimming: 3 bases; junction bases outside the gene matches: 7. The DNA for the CDR3 is TGCGCCAGCAGCTTGTGGGCCCGACTAGCGGGGGAAGAGACCCAGTACTTC. Its protein product is CASSLWARLAGEETQYF.

This clonotype was counted only a few times. The chain has TRBV6-2 or TRBV6-3 and TRBJ2-6; D remains ambiguous. The CDR3 totals 14 residues. Trimming took 6 bases from V and 0 from J, leaving 6 bases between them. Germline CDR1 and CDR2: MNHEY and SVGEGT. CDR3 DNA sequence: TGTGCCAGCAGACGGAACTCTGGGGCCAACGTCCTGACTTTC. This encodes CASRRNSGANVLTF.

This clonotype came up many times. This sequence joins TRBV20-1 and TRBJ2-7, with D possibly matching TRBD1 (6 bases). There are 14 residues in the CDR3. V lost 5 bases to trimming and J lost 3 bases, with 17 bases between them. Germline lookup yields CDR1 DFQATT and CDR2 SNEGSKA (reference sequence). Here the CDR3 DNA reads TGCAGTGCTCCCCAGCTACAGGGAATCTACGAGCAGTACTTC. As protein: CSAPQLQGIYEQYF.